This entry lists 26 T cell receptor beta chains sequenced from one sample in a study of blood T cell repertoires in COVID-19. Method: immunoSEQ multiplex PCR; TCRdb's copy keeps in-frame clones and lacks some. The sample holds 100,000 to 150,000 clones, about four fifths seen once. Sample: peripheral blood. The receptors come from a man aged 40-55 years with active or convalescent COVID-19.

The J gene is TRBJ1-2, the V gene TRBV2; TRBD1 is a possible D gene (5 bases). Germline V CDR1 and CDR2: SNHLY, FYNNEI. The ends were cut back, 7 bases at V and 2 bases at J, with 14 bases in the middle. The CDR3 is made up of 14 amino acids. The CDR3 coding sequence is TGTGCCAGCAACACTGCGGGGGAGAACTATGGCTACACCTTC. Encoded protein: CASNTAGENYGYTF.

The V call is TRBV7-8, the J call TRBJ1-6, with D perhaps TRBD1 (6 bases). Germline assignment: CDR1 SGHVS and CDR2 FQNEAQ. This CDR3 contains 15 residues. Trimming took off 1 base at V and 6 bases at J, with 10 bases between the two ends. The CDR3 spells CASSLGIGGNSPLHF. CDR3 nucleotide sequence: TGTGCCAGCAGCTTAGGTATAGGGGGTAATTCACCCCTCCACTTT.

V usage is TRBV5-6 and J usage is TRBJ2-2; 8 bases map to TRBD1. Germline V gives CDR1 SGHDT, CDR2 YYEEEE. Trimming took 4 bases from V and 6 from J; bases not matched to a gene: 11. The CDR3 extends over 16 amino acids. CDR3 nucleotides: TGTGCCAGCAGCGATGGGAATCGACAGGGGCCCGGGGAGCTGTTTTTT. Its protein is CASSDGNRQGPGELFF.

The chain carries TRBV10-3 and TRBJ2-2, with D possibly being TRBD2 (6 bases). The germline V gene has CDR1 ENHRY and CDR2 SYGVKD. Deletions cut 4 bases from V and 0 bases from J, with 15 bases between. The CDR3 consists of 17 residues. CDR3 DNA: TGTGCCATCAGTGTTACTAGCCATATCGCGAACACCGGGGAGCTGTTTTTT. This gives the protein CAISVTSHIANTGELFF.

The chain is built from TRBV7-2 and TRBJ2-7, with D possibly being TRBD1 (6 bases). Trimming removed 5 bases from V and 2 bases from J, with 13 bases in between. The CDR3 loop spans 14 amino acids. Germline V gene sequence: CDR1 SGHTA, CDR2 FQGNSA. The CDR3 sequence: CASSPNRQAYEQYF. DNA for the CDR3: TGTGCCAGCAGCCCCAATAGACAGGCCTACGAGCAGTACTTC.

V usage is TRBV5-6 and J usage is TRBJ2-2; TRBD1 aligns across 8 bases. Germline V gene data show CDR1 as SGHDT and CDR2 as YYEEEE. This CDR3 contains 16 residues. The V and J ends lost 2 bases and 0 bases, in that order; junction bases with no gene match: 3. The CDR3 loop is CASSFYRGSNTGELFF. The CDR3 bases are TGTGCCAGCAGCTTTTACAGGGGGTCGAACACCGGGGAGCTGTTTTTT.

V gene TRBV21-1 combines with J gene TRBJ1-5; the DNA was not compared with TRBD1, the D call given in the table. TRBV21-1 represents a pseudogene. This CDR3 is built from 16 residues. The CDR3 sequence: CASRRWTQASNQPQHF. CDR3 nucleotide sequence: TGTGCCAGCAGAAGATGGACACAAGCTAGCAATCAGCCCCAGCATTTT.

The chain joins TRBV3-1 (or the pseudogene TRBV3-2) to TRBJ1-4; TRBD1 might be the D (5 bases). Trimming pared 4 bases from V and 7 bases from J, leaving 16 bases between. CDR3 length: 15 amino acids. The V gene's germline CDR1 is LGHDT and CDR2 YNNKEL (reference sequence). The DNA for the CDR3 is TGTGCCAGCAGCCCCCGACGGGGGAGGAGTGAAAAACTGTTTTTT. Translated: CASSPRRGRSEKLFF.

This chain links TRBV18 with TRBJ2-3; 7 bases are a match to TRBD1. Germline CDR1 is KGHSH and CDR2 is LQKENI. V was pared by 4 bases and J by 0 bases, with 7 bases of the junction left unmatched. The CDR3 sequence is 16 residues long. The CDR3 DNA reads as TGTGCCAGCTCACAAGGGACAGCCTCTAGCACAGATACGCAGTATTTT. This gives the protein CASSQGTASSTDTQYF.

This clone was observed a single time. Here the CDR3 reads CATSESPRGGNTGELFF. The DNA of the CDR3 is TGTGCCACCAGTGAATCACCTAGGGGGGGGAACACCGGGGAGCTGTTTTTT. J is TRBJ2-2 and V is TRBV24-1, with D tentatively TRBD2 (7 bases). The V end was cut by 4 bases, the J end by 1 base, with 15 bases between. This CDR3 is built from 17 residues. Germline V gives CDR1 KGHDR, CDR2 SFDVKD.

The chain combines TRBV5-8 with TRBJ2-5; D might be TRBD2 (5 bases). The V gene lost 1 base and the J gene lost 2 bases, with 6 bases spanning the gap. The germline V gene encodes CDR1 SGHTS and CDR2 YDEGEE. CDR3 length: 13 amino acids. The CDR3 DNA sequence: TGTGCCAGCAGCTTGAGACTACAAGAGACCCAGTACTTC. Translating gives CASSLRLQETQYF.

This chain uses TRBV5-1 with TRBJ2-3; TRBD1 is a possible D gene (6 bases). V was cut by 4 bases and J by 0 bases, with 12 bases left in between. Looked up from germline, CDR1 is SGHRS and CDR2 is YFSETQ. There are 15 residues in the CDR3. The CDR3, as DNA: TGCGCCAGCAGCACTTACAGGGAGAGCACAGATACGCAGTATTTT. The encoded protein is CASSTYRESTDTQYF.

This clone was found once. The V and J genes are TRBV5-4 and TRBJ2-5, with TRBD2 identical over 11 bases. Germline CDR1 and CDR2: SGHNT and YYREEE (reference sequence). This CDR3 comprises 16 residues. Trimming at V came to 1 base and at J to 2 bases, leaving 4 bases not matched to a gene. The CDR3, as DNA: TGTGCCAGCAGCTTGAATGTAGCGGGGGGGCAAGAGACCCAGTACTTC. Translating gives CASSLNVAGGQETQYF.

This rearrangement joins TRBV7-6 to TRBJ2-1; 7 nucleotides align to TRBD2. In germline, CDR1 is SGHVS, CDR2 FNYEAQ. The ends lost 2 bases at V and 4 bases at J; junction bases unmatched: 11. The CDR3 extends over 17 amino acids. The CDR3 reads CASSLLLGGGAYNEQFF. CDR3 DNA: TGTGCCAGCAGCTTATTGCTGGGCGGGGGAGCGTACAATGAGCAGTTCTTC.

This chain links TRBV6-5 with TRBJ1-4; 7 positions agree with TRBD1. Germline lookup yields CDR1 MNHEY and CDR2 SVGAGI. V shed 4 bases and J 6 bases; nucleotides not matched to a gene: 5. This CDR3 has 14 residues. The chain's CDR3 is CASSSTGADEKLFF. The CDR3 coding sequence is TGTGCCAGCAGTTCCACAGGGGCGGATGAAAAACTGTTTTTT.

This clone was detected a few times. The CDR3 nucleotides are TGTGCCAGCAGCGTAGCTCAGATGAACACTGAAGCTTTCTTT. Its protein is CASSVAQMNTEAFF. The genes are TRBV9 and TRBJ1-1; D is uncertain. Germline loops: CDR1 SGDLS, CDR2 YYNGEE. CDR3 length: 14 residues. V shed 0 bases and J shed 0 bases, with 6 bases lying between them.

This clone was found a few times. The J gene is TRBJ2-7, the V gene TRBV2; TRBD2 matches at 12 bases. The CDR3 consists of 20 residues. Losses at the gene ends were 1 base for V and 3 bases for J; bases not matched to a gene: 16. CDR1 and CDR2 from the germline V gene are SNHLY and FYNNEI. The CDR3 nucleotides are TGTGCCAGCAGTGAAGTACGGCCCCAGTTACTAGCGGGGGGTATCTACGAGCAGTACTTC. It yields the protein CASSEVRPQLLAGGIYEQYF.

J is TRBJ2-2 and V is TRBV5-4; 13 nucleotides line up with TRBD2. Germline CDR1 is SGHNT and CDR2 is YYREEE (reference sequence). The CDR3 is 16 residues long. The ends lost 4 bases at V and 7 bases at J; junction bases unmatched: 7. CDR3 sequence (DNA): TGTGCCAGCAGCCTCGGACTAGCGGGGGACGGCGGGGAGCTGTTTTTT. Its protein is CASSLGLAGDGGELFF.

This clone has only one observation. This CDR3 is CASSYSGQGSYEQYF. The CDR3 nucleotides are TGTGCCAGCAGTTACTCGGGACAGGGCTCCTACGAGCAGTACTTC. The chain carries TRBV6-5 and TRBJ2-7; TRBD1 matches at 9 bases. This CDR3 comprises 15 residues. Losses at the gene ends were 0 bases for V and 0 bases for J; bases not matched to a gene: 0. CDR1 is MNHEY, CDR2 SVGAGI, per germline.

The CDR3 sequence is CASSLNGGNTGTQYF. CDR3 sequence (DNA): TGTGCCAGCAGCTTAAACGGGGGGAACACGGGTACGCAGTATTTT. The rearrangement uses TRBV7-6 and TRBJ2-3; 7 nucleotides match TRBD2. This CDR3 has 15 residues. Per germline, CDR1 SGHVS and CDR2 FNYEAQ. V lost 2 bases, J lost 8 bases, and 10 bases stayed unmatched. Complete variable domain (other parts from reference TRBV7-6 and TRBJ2-3): GAGVSQSPRYKVTKRGQDVALRCDPISGHVSLYWYRQALGQGPEFLTYFNYEAQQDKSGLPNDRFSAERPEGSISTLTIQRTEQRDSAMYRCASSLNGGNTGTQYFGPGTRLTVL.

V and J are TRBV12-2 and TRBJ2-7; the table calls TRBD2, which could not be checked here. TRBV12-2 is designated a pseudogene. The CDR3 has 20 amino acids. The CDR3 reads CASRLVRWRRGGVESYEQYF. The CDR3 DNA is TGTGCAAGTCGCTTAGTCAGATGGAGGCGGGGGGGAGTTGAGTCCTACGAGCAGTACTTC.

The V call is TRBV4-2, the J call TRBJ2-5; the match to TRBD2 covers 13 bases. The ends lost 4 bases at V and 5 bases at J; junction bases unmatched: 1. This CDR3 spans 14 amino acids. Germline values: CDR1 LGHNA, CDR2 YNFKEQ. The CDR3 region is CASSLGLAGETQYF. In DNA, the CDR3 is TGTGCCAGCAGCCTGGGACTAGCGGGGGAGACCCAGTACTTC.

The CDR3 DNA follows: TGTGCCAGCAGCCAAGGATCGGGGGGGCAAGGCTACACCTTC. Translated: CASSQGSGGQGYTF. This chain connects TRBV14 to TRBJ1-2, with D perhaps matching TRBD1 (6 bases). This CDR3 spans 14 amino acids. V was pared by 1 base and J by 8 bases, with 14 bases between. Germline loops: CDR1 SGHDN, CDR2 FVKESK.

By proportion, this clone is medium-sized (0.01 to 0.1%). The CDR3 DNA is TGCGCCAGCAGTCCCATGGGCAGGGGAAGACAGCCCCAGCATTTT. Its protein product is CASSPMGRGRQPQHF. The gene calls are TRBV23-1 and TRBJ1-5, with D perhaps matching TRBD1 (6 bases). TRBV23-1 is noted as an ORF with a role that remains uncertain. The CDR3 spans 15 residues. V dropped 4 bases and J dropped 7 bases, with 17 bases sitting between them.

This chain links TRBV28 with TRBJ1-2; 9 nucleotides line up with TRBD1. Trimming took 4 bases from V and 7 from J; bases not matched to a gene: 10. Germline assignment: CDR1 MDHEN and CDR2 SYDVKM. The CDR3 is made up of 15 amino acids. The CDR3 sequence is CASSSSPGQGIGYTF. CDR3 DNA sequence: TGTGCCAGCAGTTCATCCCCGGGACAGGGTATTGGCTACACCTTC.

The chain is built from TRBV5-4 and TRBJ1-4; D ambiguous. The CDR3 consists of 14 residues. V lost 0 bases, J lost 0 bases, and 3 bases lay in between. The germline V gene encodes CDR1 SGHNT and CDR2 YYREEE (reference sequence). CDR3 in DNA: TGTGCCAGCAGCTTGGGCGCAACTAATGAAAAACTGTTTTTT. It translates to CASSLGATNEKLFF.